This T cell receptor beta chain was identified in a study of cytomegalovirus exposure and HLA in healthy donors. A multiplex PCR was run with 60 Vbeta primers and 13 Jbeta primers. Measured with immunoSEQ multiplex PCR; TCRdb has only the in-frame clones, and not every one. The sample lists some 140,000 clones, about 85% occurring once. Looked up from germline, CDR1 is SGHTA and CDR2 is FQGNSA. V was trimmed by 2 bases and J by 7 bases, leaving 17 bases between them. This CDR3 comprises 15 residues. This clone was counted between two and nine times. This CDR3 fails to terminate in the conserved phenylalanine or tryptophan, so it likely reflects a read error.

The clonotype was recovered from a man aged 25-45 years in good health and CMV-seropositive. The sample comprised PBMCs. The V and J genes are TRBV7-2 and TRBJ1-1; possibly TRBD1 for D (5 bases). The CDR3 bases are TGTGCCAGCAGCTTATGGGGGGGTAGCTCCGATGAAGCTTTCCTT. Protein sequence: CASSLWGGSSDEAFL.